Each of the 11 T cell receptor beta chains below was sequenced from the same sample in a study of cytomegalovirus exposure and HLA in healthy donors. The study ran its PCR with 60 Vbeta and 13 Jbeta primers. Measured with immunoSEQ multiplex PCR; TCRdb has only the in-frame clones, and not every one. The sample holds a few hundred thousand clones, under 80% seen once. The sample comprised PBMCs. These receptors were obtained from a woman under 40 in good health and CMV-seronegative.

V usage is TRBV5-1 and J usage is TRBJ2-7, with TRBD1 matching over 7 bases. Germline V lookup: CDR1 SGHRS, CDR2 YFSETQ. The CDR3 spans 12 residues. V shed 6 bases, J shed 3 bases, and the junction held 3 bases outside the gene matches. The CDR3 DNA reads TGCGCCAGCACAGGGGACAGCTACGAGCAGTACTTC. Amino acids: CASTGDSYEQYF.

The chain combines TRBV5-1 with TRBJ2-5; 7 bases line up with TRBD1. The CDR3 consists of 14 residues. Trimming took 2 bases from V and 1 from J; bases not matched to a gene: 2. Germline-derived CDR1 and CDR2 are SGHRS and YFSETQ. CDR3 nucleotide sequence: TGCGCCAGCAGCTTACAGGGGCCCCAAGAGACCCAGTACTTC. As protein: CASSLQGPQETQYF.

The V call is TRBV5-4, the J call TRBJ2-7, with 8 bases fitting TRBD1. This CDR3 has 14 residues. Trimming cost V 3 bases and J 5 bases; bases outside gene matches: 7. The germline V gene encodes CDR1 SGHNT and CDR2 YYREEE (reference sequence). CDR3: CASSSGQGRNEQYF. Here the CDR3 DNA reads TGTGCCAGCAGCTCAGGACAGGGAAGAAACGAGCAGTACTTC.

V gene TRBV6-5 combines with J gene TRBJ1-1; D might be TRBD1 (6 bases). The CDR3 is made up of 13 amino acids. Germline CDR1 MNHEY, CDR2 SVGAGI. V was clipped by 6 bases and J by 8 bases, with 16 bases between them. CDR3 protein: CASSPTGLAEAFF. CDR3 nucleotides: TGTGCCAGCAGCCCGACAGGATTAGCAGAAGCTTTCTTT.

This clone occurred a few times. Other nucleotide sequences from this sample produce the same CDR3. This chain uses TRBV4-1 with TRBJ1-2, with 9 bases fitting TRBD1. Germline assignment: CDR1 MGHRA and CDR2 YSYEKL. Trimming at V came to 3 bases and at J to 7 bases, leaving 3 bases not matched to a gene. The CDR3 length is 13 residues. The CDR3 DNA reads as TGCGCCAGCAGCCAGGGGACAGGGATTGGCTACACCTTC. Its translation: CASSQGTGIGYTF.

This chain links TRBV4-1 with TRBJ2-7; 10 positions match TRBD2. This CDR3 has 17 residues. CDR1 and CDR2 from the germline V gene are MGHRA and YSYEKL. Losses at the gene ends were 3 bases for V and 1 base for J; bases not matched to a gene: 9. CDR3 region: CASSQASGGDLSYEQYF. CDR3 nucleotides: TGCGCCAGCAGCCAGGCTAGCGGGGGCGATTTGTCCTACGAGCAGTACTTC.

The rearrangement uses TRBV12-5 and TRBJ2-2; possibly TRBD2 for D (6 bases). Per germline, CDR1 LGHNT and CDR2 FRNRAP. The V end lost 4 bases, the J end lost 5 bases, and 14 bases lay between the germline ends. The length of the CDR3 is 15 residues. The CDR3 here is CASGSERRVTGELFF. In DNA, the CDR3 is TGTGCTAGTGGTTCTGAGAGGAGGGTGACCGGGGAGCTGTTTTTT.

The genes are TRBV7-9 and TRBJ2-7; tentatively, D is TRBD1 (6 bases). Germline-derived CDR1 and CDR2 are SEHNR and FQNEAQ (reference sequence). The ends were cut back, 1 base at V and 7 bases at J, with 17 bases in the middle. This CDR3 comprises 15 residues. CDR3 sequence (DNA): TGTGCCAGCAGCTTAGGACAGGAGAGGTACGGAGAGCAGTACTTC. It translates to CASSLGQERYGEQYF.

The chain recombines TRBV4-1 with TRBJ2-3; no clear D gene. Looked up from germline, CDR1 is MGHRA and CDR2 is YSYEKL. The CDR3 contains 16 residues. Trimming stripped 4 bases from V and 6 bases from J, with 20 bases between. CDR3 sequence reads: CASSPLRARDFDTQYF. CDR3 DNA: TGCGCCAGCAGCCCACTCCGAGCCCGAGACTTCGATACGCAGTATTTT.

The chain combines TRBV7-9 with TRBJ1-3, with TRBD1 as a possible D gene (5 bases). The CDR3 is 16 residues long. CDR1 and CDR2 (germline): SEHNR, FQNEAQ (reference sequence). The germline V and J ends were trimmed by 1 base and 0 bases, with 10 bases remaining between them. CDR3 DNA sequence: TGTGCCAGCAGCTTAGGCCGGACAAGCTCTGGAAACACCATATATTTT. This translates into CASSLGRTSSGNTIYF.

This clone was detected a few times. The rearrangement uses TRBV5-4 and TRBJ1-4, with 7 bases aligning to TRBD1. Germline V gives CDR1 SGHNT, CDR2 YYREEE (reference sequence). With V trimmed by 3 bases and J by 5 bases, 7 bases remained unmatched. The CDR3 extends over 15 amino acids. For the CDR3, the DNA is TGTGCCAGCAGCTCGTCCCCAGGGGGGAATGAAAAACTGTTTTTT. Its protein product is CASSSSPGGNEKLFF.